This TCR beta chain originates from a study of T and B cells in COVID-19 patients. BIOMED2 TRB-A/B primer pools were used in multiplex TRB PCR. TCRdb ran MiXCR on the multiplex PCR reads and lists one entry per CDR3 protein. The sample shows some 5,800 distinct CDR3 sequences, roughly 28% of them seen only once. Each TRB amplification used about 220-500 ng of genomic DNA from blood. The trim removed 3 bases at V and 2 bases at J, leaving 6 bases unmatched. Germline CDR1 is KGHDR and CDR2 is SFDVKD. The CDR3 sequence is 18 residues long. Sequencing was performed on blood. The origin of this receptor is a human donor with active COVID-19. This sequence joins TRBV24-1 and TRBJ2-1; TRBD2 aligns across 13 bases. CDR3 region: CATSDRTSGGTTYNEQFF. The CDR3 DNA sequence: TGTGCCACCAGTGATCGGACTAGCGGGGGAACGACCTACAATGAGCAGTTCTTC.